This T cell receptor beta chain was captured by sequencing in a study of beta chain features in type 1 diabetes. Study background: Similarity in age, gender and cell yields was seen between patients and healthy donors.

Findings of the study overall: More deletions and fewer insertions at VDJ junctions were seen in type 1 diabetes patients. Type 1 diabetes patients had moderately but significantly shorter TCRB CDR3s in all four CD4+ subsets.

The CDR3 extends over 13 amino acids. Per germline, CDR1 SGHTA and CDR2 FQGNSA. V dropped 5 bases and J dropped 5 bases, with 9 bases sitting between them. There are a few counts of this clone. Antigen specificity is unknown. The whole isolated RNA underwent reverse transcription, so sequencing captured expressed TCRB transcripts. Here immunoSEQ multiplex PCR was the method, and the copy in TCRdb shows in-frame clones only, minus some. The table lists roughly 250,000 clones, around 21% of them singletons. The chain is built from TRBV7-2 and TRBJ2-2, with D unclear. The sequenced sample consisted of naive CD4+ T cells from blood. The receptor comes from a woman in her thirties or forties with type 1 diabetes. The CDR3 DNA sequence: TGTGCCAGCAGCCCCGAGGAAACCGGGGAGCTGTTTTTT. Translation: CASSPEETGELFF.